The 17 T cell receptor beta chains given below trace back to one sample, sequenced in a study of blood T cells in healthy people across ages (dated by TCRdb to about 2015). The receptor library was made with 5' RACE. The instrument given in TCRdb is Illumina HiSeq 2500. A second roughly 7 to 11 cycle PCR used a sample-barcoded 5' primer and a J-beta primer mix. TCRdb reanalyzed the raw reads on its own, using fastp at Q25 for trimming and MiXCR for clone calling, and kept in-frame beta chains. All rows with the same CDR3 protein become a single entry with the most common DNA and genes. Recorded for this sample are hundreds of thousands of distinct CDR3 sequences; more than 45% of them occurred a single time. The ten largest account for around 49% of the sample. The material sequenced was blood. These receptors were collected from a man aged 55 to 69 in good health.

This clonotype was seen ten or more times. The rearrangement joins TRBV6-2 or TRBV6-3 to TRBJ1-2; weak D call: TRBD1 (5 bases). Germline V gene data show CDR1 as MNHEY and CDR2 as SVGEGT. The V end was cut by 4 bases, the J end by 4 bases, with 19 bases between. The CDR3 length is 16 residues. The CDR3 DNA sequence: TGTGCCAGCAGTTCCCCCTCGGGACGGAGAGGCTATGGCTACACCTTC. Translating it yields CASSSPSGRRGYGYTF.

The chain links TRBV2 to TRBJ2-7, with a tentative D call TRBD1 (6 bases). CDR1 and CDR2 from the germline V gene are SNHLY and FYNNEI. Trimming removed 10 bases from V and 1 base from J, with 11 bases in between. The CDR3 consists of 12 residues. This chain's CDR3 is CATRQESYEQYF. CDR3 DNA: TGTGCCACCCGACAGGAATCCTACGAGCAGTACTTC.

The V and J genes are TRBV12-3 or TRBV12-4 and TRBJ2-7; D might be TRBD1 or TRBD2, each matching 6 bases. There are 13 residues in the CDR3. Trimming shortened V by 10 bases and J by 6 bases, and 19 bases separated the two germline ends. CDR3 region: CATGGRYPSEQYF. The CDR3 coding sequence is TGTGCCACCGGGGGCAGATACCCCTCCGAGCAGTACTTC.

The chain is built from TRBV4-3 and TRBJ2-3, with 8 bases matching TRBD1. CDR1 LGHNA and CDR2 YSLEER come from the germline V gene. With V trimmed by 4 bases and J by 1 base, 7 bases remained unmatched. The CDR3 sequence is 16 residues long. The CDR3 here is CASSLSPDRGTDTQYF. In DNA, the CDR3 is TGCGCCAGCAGCCTAAGCCCGGACAGGGGCACAGATACGCAGTATTTT.

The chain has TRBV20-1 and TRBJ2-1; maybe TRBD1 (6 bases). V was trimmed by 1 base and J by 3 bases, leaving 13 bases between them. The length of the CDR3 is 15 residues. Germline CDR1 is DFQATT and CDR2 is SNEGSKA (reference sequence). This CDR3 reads CSARVGQGNYNEQFF. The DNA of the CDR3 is TGCAGTGCTAGAGTAGGTCAGGGGAACTACAATGAGCAGTTCTTC.

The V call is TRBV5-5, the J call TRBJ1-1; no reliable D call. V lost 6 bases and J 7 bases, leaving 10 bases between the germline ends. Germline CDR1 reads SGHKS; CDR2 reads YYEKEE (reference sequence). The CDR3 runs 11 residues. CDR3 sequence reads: CASNRQREAFF. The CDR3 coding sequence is TGTGCCAGCAATAGGCAGCGTGAAGCTTTCTTT.

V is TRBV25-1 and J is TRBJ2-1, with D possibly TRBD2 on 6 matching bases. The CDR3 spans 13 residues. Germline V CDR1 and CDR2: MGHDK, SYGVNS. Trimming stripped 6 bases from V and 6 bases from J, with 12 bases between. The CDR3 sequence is CASSTGAVNEQFF. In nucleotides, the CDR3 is TGTGCCAGCAGCACGGGAGCGGTCAATGAGCAGTTCTTC.

The CDR3 sequence is CSKDRKGSDTQYF. The DNA for the CDR3 is TGCAGTAAGGATAGGAAGGGTTCAGATACGCAGTATTTT. V gene TRBV20-1 combines with J gene TRBJ2-3; D uncertain. This CDR3 is built from 13 residues. Germline CDR1 reads DFQATT; CDR2 reads SNEGSKA (reference sequence). V was pared by 8 bases and J by 4 bases, with 16 bases between.

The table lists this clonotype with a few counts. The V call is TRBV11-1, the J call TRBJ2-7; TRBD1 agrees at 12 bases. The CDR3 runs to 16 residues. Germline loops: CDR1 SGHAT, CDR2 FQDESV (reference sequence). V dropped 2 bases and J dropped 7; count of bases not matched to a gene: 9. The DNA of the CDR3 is TGTGCCAGCAGCTTACTGGGACAGGGGGCAGCTGGGGAGCAGTACTTC. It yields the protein CASSLLGQGAAGEQYF.

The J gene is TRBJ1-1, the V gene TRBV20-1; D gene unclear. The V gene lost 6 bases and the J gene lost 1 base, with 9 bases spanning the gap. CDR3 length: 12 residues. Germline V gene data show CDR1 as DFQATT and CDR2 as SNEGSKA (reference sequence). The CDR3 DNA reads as TGCAGTGCCCCCGACCAGAACACTGAAGCTTTCTTT. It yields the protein CSAPDQNTEAFF.

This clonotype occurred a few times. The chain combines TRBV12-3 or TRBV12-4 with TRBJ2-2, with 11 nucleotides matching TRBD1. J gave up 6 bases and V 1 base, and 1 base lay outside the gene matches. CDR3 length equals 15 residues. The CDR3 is CASSLGTGGSGELFF. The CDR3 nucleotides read TGTGCCAGCAGTTTAGGGACAGGGGGCTCCGGGGAGCTGTTTTTT.

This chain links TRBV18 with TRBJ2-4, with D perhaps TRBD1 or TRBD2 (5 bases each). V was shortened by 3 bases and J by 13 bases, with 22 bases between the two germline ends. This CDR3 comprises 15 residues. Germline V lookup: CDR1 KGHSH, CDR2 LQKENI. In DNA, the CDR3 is TGTGCCAGCTCACCGTCGGATGGGACCTTAAGGGAGCAGTACTTC. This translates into CASSPSDGTLREQYF.

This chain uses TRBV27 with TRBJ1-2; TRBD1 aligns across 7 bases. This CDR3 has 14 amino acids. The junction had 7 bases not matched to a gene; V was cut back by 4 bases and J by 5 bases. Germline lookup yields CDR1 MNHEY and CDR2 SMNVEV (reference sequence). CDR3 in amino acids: CASSSAGGYYGYTF. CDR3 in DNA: TGTGCCAGCAGTTCTGCAGGGGGGTATTATGGCTACACCTTC.

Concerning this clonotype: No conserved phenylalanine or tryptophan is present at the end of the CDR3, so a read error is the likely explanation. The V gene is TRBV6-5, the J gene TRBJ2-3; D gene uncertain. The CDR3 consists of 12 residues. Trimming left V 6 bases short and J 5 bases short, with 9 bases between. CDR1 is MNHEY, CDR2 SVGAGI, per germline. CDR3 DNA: TGTGCCAGCAGATCAAACGGAGATACGCAGTATGTT. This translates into CASRSNGDTQYV.

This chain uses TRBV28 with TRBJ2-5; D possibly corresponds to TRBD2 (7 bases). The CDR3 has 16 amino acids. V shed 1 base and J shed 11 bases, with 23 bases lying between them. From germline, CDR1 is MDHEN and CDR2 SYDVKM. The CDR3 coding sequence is TGTGCCAGCAGTTTATCCTCTAGCGGAGGTAGGGGGGAGCAGTACTTC. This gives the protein CASSLSSSGGRGEQYF.

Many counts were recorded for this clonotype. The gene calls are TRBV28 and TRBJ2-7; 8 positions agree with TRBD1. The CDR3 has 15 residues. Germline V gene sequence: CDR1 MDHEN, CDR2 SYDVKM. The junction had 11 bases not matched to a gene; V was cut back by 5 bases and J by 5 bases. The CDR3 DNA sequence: TGTGCCAGCAGTCGCCAAACAGGGGGTATCCACGAGCAGTACTTC. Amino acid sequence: CASSRQTGGIHEQYF.

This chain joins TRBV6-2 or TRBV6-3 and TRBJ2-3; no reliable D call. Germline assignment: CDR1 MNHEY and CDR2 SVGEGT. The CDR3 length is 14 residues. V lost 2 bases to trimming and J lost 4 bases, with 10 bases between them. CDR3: CASSYQNGPDTQYF. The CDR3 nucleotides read TGTGCCAGCAGTTACCAAAACGGCCCAGATACGCAGTATTTT.